This TCR beta chain was sequenced during a study of blood T cell repertoires in COVID-19. In the study overall: COVID-19 samples from acute and convalescent phases originated in the United States, Italy and Spain. Sources were T cells, B-cell-depleted T cells, or PBMCs; the material itself was cDNA or gDNA.

Per the authors' pipeline: Scientists estimated how many nucleated cells there were by amplifying reference gene primers. Sequenced by immunoSEQ multiplex PCR; TCRdb stores in-frame clones only, minus some. V and J calls and clone size follow that table, whereas D and trimming were derived from the DNA. The repertoire includes 200,000 to 300,000 clones, more than 70% of them detected once, and 0.95% to 1.5% sits in the top ten. In assigning cohorts, the study relied on participant-reported clinical history. The ends were cut back, 1 base at V and 6 bases at J, with 18 bases in the middle. CDR3 length: 16 amino acids. Germline lookup yields CDR1 SGHRS and CDR2 YFSETQ.

J is TRBJ2-3 and V is TRBV5-1; D perhaps matches TRBD2 (5 bases). Sequences were obtained from PBMCs or T cells enriched from blood (not recorded which). This sequence was found in a woman aged 40 to 50 with acute COVID-19. This chain's CDR3 is CASSLTSPVEVDTQYF. Written as DNA, the CDR3 is TGCGCCAGCAGCTTGACTAGTCCTGTGGAAGTGGATACGCAGTATTTT. The whole variable domain, remainder taken from reference TRBV5-1 and TRBJ2-3, is KAGVTQTPRYLIKTRGQQVTLSCSPISGHRSVSWYQQTPGQGLQFLFEYFSETQRNKGNFPGRFSGRQFSNSRSEMNVSTLELGDSALYLCASSLTSPVEVDTQYFGPGTRLTVL.